This T cell receptor beta chain comes out of a study of OX40 agonist ivuxolimab in advanced cancers. The study in broad terms: Ivuxolimab, which targeted the costimulatory receptor OX40 (CD134), was an agonistic, fully human IgG2 monoclonal antibody. Intravenous ivuxolimab was administered to patients every 2 weeks at six dose levels: 0.01, 0.1, 0.3, 1.5, 3 and 10 mg/kg. Of the roughly 51 patients in dose escalation, approximately 20 had hepatocellular carcinoma, some 15 had melanoma, 9 had renal cell carcinoma and 9 had head and neck cancer. In the dose-escalation cohort, more than 80% of patients were male, and the mean age was 60 years with a range of roughly 20 to 85. Prior anti-PD-1, anti-PD-L1 or anti-CTLA-4 therapy was permitted, and checkpoint inhibitors had been received by 30% to 40% of dose-escalation patients. Partial responses were achieved by three dose-escalation patients, of whom one had hepatocellular carcinoma and two had cutaneous melanoma. The point of sequencing TCRbeta in the periphery was to test whether ivuxolimab changed TCR sequence diversity and drove clonal T-cell expansion. The monotherapy dose-escalation portion (N ≈ 56 patients) of the phase I ivuxolimab trial is reported in the paper. The paper as a whole reports these results and caveats: Partial responders in the 0.1-3.0 mg/kg groups had among the lowest normalized peripheral clonal expansion, especially among CD8+ T cells. Antigen specificity was not determined for the clonally expanded peripheral T cells. Low levels of normalized T-cell clonal expansion were also seen in some nonresponding patients. At doses of 0.1 to 3.0 mg/kg, clonal expansion of both CD4+ and CD8+ T cells in blood was seen between baseline and week 6. After ivuxolimab, more expanded clones were found on average in CD8+ T cells than in CD4+ T cells.

Patients with autoimmune disease history or receiving systemic immunosuppression were excluded from the trial. Peripheral blood for TCR sequencing was drawn from every dose cohort at baseline, at cycle 4 day 1 and at cycle 7 day 1. Samples came from an open-label, multicenter, first-in-human phase I dose-escalation trial of ivuxolimab. Adults with locally advanced or metastatic head and neck squamous cell, hepatocellular, melanoma or renal cell carcinoma were enrolled in the trial. Before TCR sequencing, CD4+ and CD8+ T cells were separately sorted from peripheral blood. Of note for this clone: Its cognate antigen has yet to be identified. There are no base qualities to consult, and no much larger clone falls within one base.

For sequencing of the TCRbeta CDR3 region, genomic DNA was extracted from the sorted cells. The immunoSEQ Assay was used for sequencing of TCRbeta CDR3 regions. Not all clones reach the TCRdb copy of this immuneACCESS table, which keeps in-frame sequences only. Checked studies attribute under half of the gap to unresolved V genes and leave the rest unexplained. Recorded for this sample are 35,000 to 40,000 clones; 70% to 90% of them occurred a single time. The top ten hold 2.4% of the sample. CDR3 length: 17 amino acids, cysteine to phenylalanine. Left in the record is the CDR3 DNA by itself, 51 bases read in frame from the first base. The germline V end is reduced by 2 bases and the J end by 7 bases; junction bases left unmatched: 15. As encoded in the germline V gene (reference sequence), CDR1 is LNHNV while CDR2 is YYDKDF.

The chain was built from TRBV15 and TRBJ2-7; TRBD2 aligns with 9 central bases. The sequence was collected from an adult with an advanced solid tumor such as melanoma, head and neck, liver or kidney cancer. The sequenced sample was CD4+ or CD8+ T cells sorted from blood, obtained in a trial of the OX40 agonist ivuxolimab. The nucleotides read TGTGCCACCAGCAGAAACCTGGCGGGGGGGACCTCTGGGGAGCAGTACTTC. Translated, it gives CATSRNLAGGTSGEQYF.